This T cell receptor (beta chain) was identified during a study of shared clonotypes between healthy human individuals. Background on the study: Three plates were used per donor for CD4 naive, three for CD4 memory, two for CD8 naive and one for CD8 memory.

Whole-study findings and limits: Memory subsets generally showed lower estimated richness than naive subsets.

None of the donors, who were healthy HIV-negative adults, had recently had acute infections or vaccinations. Of note for this clone: Its antigen is as yet unknown.

Only in-frame clones appear in the TCRdb table, and some are missing; sequencing was by immunoSEQ multiplex PCR. The sample contains roughly 1,600,000 clones, 98% to 99% of which appear only once. The length of the CDR3 is 12 residues. Trimming removed 3 bases from V and 13 bases from J, with 13 bases in between. Germline CDR1 is KGHSH and CDR2 is LQKENI. The chain employs TRBV18 and TRBJ2-4; no clear D. The receptor was derived from a man under 40 in good health. The sample consisted of naive CD4+ T cells sorted from blood. The subset here: CD45RA+ positively selected. The CDR3 nucleotides are TGTGCCAGCTCACCGGGGTCCCCAAAACAGTACTTC. Translation gives CASSPGSPKQYF.